This record covers a single T cell receptor (beta chain). Its matching antigen is unknown. A multiplex PCR was run with 60 Vbeta primers and 13 Jbeta primers. Generated by immunoSEQ multiplex PCR, the TCRdb table keeps only in-frame clones and is missing some. Of 190,000 or so clones in the sample, over 80% were seen once. This entry comes from a study of cytomegalovirus exposure and HLA in healthy donors. Study conclusions and caveats: Later analysis identified a missense DCLRE1C variant that was linked to TCR beta V- and J-gene trimming. An analysis that came later showed most CMV-associated TCR beta chains appearing HLA-restricted.

The CDR3 has 14 amino acids. The chain joins TRBV21-1 to TRBJ1-2; no DNA check was done on the table's D call, TRBD1. TRBV21-1 corresponds to a pseudogene. This receptor was identified in a man between 50 and 59 years old in good health and CMV-seronegative. Material: PBMCs. The CDR3 protein is CARKPGTPNYGYTF. CDR3 coding DNA: TGTGCCAGGAAACCCGGGACACCTAACTATGGCTACACCTTC.